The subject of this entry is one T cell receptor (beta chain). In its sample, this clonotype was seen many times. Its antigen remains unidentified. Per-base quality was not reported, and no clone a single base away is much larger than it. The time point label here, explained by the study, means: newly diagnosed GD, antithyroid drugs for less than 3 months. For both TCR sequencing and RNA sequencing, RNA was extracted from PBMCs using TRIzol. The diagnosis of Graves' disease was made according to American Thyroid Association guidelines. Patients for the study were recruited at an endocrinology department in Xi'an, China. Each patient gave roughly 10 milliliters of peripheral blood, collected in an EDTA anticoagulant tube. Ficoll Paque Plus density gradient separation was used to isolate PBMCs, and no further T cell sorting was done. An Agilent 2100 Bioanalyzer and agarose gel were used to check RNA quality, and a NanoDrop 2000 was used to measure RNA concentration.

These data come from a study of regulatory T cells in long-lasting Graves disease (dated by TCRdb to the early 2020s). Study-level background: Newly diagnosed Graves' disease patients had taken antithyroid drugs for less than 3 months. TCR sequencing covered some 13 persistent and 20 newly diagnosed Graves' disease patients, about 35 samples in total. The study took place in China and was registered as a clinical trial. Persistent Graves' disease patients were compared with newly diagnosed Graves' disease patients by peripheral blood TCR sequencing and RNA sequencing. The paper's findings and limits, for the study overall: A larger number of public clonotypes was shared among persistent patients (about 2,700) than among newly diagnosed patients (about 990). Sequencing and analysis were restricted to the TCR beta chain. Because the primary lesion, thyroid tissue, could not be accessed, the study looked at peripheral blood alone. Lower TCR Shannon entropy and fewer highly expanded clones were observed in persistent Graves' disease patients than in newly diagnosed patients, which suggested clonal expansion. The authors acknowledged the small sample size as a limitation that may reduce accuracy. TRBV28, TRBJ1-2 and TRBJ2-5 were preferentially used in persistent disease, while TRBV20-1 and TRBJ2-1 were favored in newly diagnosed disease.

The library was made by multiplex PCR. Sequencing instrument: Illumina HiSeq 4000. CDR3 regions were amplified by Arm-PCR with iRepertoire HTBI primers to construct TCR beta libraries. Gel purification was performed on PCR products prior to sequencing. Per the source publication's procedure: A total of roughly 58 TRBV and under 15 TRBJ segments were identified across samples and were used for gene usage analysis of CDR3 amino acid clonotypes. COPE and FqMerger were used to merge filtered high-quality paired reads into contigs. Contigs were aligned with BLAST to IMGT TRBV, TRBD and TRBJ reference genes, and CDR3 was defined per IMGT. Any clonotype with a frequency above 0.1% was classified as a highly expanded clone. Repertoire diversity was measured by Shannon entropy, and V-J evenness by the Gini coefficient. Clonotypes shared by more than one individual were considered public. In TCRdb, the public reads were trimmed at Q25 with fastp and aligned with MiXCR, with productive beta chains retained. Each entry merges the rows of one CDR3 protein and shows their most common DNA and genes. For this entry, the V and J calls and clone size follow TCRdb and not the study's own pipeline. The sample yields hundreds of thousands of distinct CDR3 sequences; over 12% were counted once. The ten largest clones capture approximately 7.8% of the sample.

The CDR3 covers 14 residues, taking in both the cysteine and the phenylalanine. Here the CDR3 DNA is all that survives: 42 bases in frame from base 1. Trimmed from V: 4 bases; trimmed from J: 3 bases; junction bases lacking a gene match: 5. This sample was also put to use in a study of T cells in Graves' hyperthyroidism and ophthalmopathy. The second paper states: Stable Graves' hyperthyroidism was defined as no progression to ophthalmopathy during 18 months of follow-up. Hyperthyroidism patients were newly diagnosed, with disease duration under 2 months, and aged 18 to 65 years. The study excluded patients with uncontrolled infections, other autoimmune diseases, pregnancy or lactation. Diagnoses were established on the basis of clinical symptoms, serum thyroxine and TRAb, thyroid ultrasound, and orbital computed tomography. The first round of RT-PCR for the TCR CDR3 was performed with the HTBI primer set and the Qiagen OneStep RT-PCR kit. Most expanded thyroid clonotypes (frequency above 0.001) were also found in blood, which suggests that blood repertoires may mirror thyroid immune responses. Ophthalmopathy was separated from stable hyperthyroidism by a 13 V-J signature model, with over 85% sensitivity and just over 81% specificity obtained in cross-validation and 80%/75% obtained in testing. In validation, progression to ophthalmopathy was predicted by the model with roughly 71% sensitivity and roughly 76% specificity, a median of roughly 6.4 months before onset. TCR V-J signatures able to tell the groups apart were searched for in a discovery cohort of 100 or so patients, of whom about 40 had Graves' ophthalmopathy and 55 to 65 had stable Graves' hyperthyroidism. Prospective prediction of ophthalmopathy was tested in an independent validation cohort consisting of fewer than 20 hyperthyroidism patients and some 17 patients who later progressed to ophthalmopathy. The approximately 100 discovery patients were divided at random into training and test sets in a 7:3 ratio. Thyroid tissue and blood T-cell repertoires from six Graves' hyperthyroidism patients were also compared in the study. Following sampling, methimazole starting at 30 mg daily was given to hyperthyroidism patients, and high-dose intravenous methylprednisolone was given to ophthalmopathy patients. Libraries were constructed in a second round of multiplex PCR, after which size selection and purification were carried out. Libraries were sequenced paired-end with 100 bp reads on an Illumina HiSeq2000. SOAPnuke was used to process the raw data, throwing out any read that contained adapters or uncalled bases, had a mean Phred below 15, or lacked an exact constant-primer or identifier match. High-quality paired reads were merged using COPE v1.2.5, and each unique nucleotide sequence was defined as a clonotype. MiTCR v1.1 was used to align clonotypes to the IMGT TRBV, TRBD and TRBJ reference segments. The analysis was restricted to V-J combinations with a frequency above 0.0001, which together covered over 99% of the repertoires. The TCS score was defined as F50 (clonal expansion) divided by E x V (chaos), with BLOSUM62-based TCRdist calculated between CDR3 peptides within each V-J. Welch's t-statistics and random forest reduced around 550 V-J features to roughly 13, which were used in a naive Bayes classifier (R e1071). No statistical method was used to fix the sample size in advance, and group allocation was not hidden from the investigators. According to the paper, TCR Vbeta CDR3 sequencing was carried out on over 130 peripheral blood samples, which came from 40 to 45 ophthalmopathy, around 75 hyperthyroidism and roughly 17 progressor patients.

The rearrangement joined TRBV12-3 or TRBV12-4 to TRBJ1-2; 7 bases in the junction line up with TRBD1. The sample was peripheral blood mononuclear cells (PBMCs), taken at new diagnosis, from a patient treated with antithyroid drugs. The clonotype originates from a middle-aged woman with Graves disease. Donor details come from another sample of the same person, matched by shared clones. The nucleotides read TGTGCCAGCAGTTCCAGGGGGTGGGACTATGGCTACACCTTC. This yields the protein CASSSRGWDYGYTF.